A selection of T cell receptor beta chains follows, all from one sample in a study of Ad26.COV2.S vaccination and SARS-CoV-2 variants. The data were produced by immunoSEQ multiplex PCR, yet TCRdb's version contains in-frame clones alone and is incomplete. This table holds fewer than 500,000 clones, nearly 90% found once. This material consisted of peripheral blood, taken in a trial of Ad26.COV2.S vaccine versus placebo. These receptors originate from a person between 18 and 65 years old who received the Ad26.COV2.S COVID-19 vaccine or a placebo. The conserved cysteine and the conserved F or W are not part of the CDR3 here.

V gene: TRBV7-2; J gene: TRBJ2-5; CDR3 protein: ASSTFRARETQY
V gene: TRBV28; J gene: TRBJ2-6; CDR3 protein: AAGGSSGANVLT
V gene: TRBV23-1; J gene: TRBJ2-7; CDR3 protein: ASSQEVRGKAYEQY
V gene: TRBV6-1; J gene: TRBJ2-1; CDR3 protein: ASSEAHGLVSNEQF
V gene: TRBV7-6; J gene: TRBJ2-3; CDR3 protein: ASNAGVGTDTQY
V gene: TRBV15; J gene: TRBJ1-1; CDR3 protein: ATSRQGAEAF
V gene: TRBV27; J gene: TRBJ1-6; CDR3 protein: ASSLSGTAGSPLH
V gene: TRBV30; J gene: TRBJ1-2; CDR3 protein: AWSLDRGYGYT
V gene: TRBV7-3; J gene: TRBJ1-1; CDR3 protein: ASSLQYRPLEAF
V gene: TRBV28; J gene: TRBJ2-3; CDR3 protein: ASSGLAGWADTQY
V gene: TRBV9; J gene: TRBJ2-1; CDR3 protein: ASSVEMVSTRRHNEQF
V gene: TRBV30; J gene: TRBJ2-5; CDR3 protein: AWSVTEETQY
V gene: TRBV5-1; J gene: TRBJ1-1; CDR3 protein: ASSSEGQGLEAF
V gene: TRBV7-2; J gene: TRBJ1-5; CDR3 protein: ASSSGQYNQPQH
V gene: TRBV7-2; J gene: TRBJ2-1; CDR3 protein: ASSFWLAGGYNEQF
V gene: TRBV10-3; J gene: TRBJ2-1; CDR3 protein: AISELPPSSYNEQF
V gene: TRBV7-2; J gene: TRBJ1-3; CDR3 protein: ASSLTNSGNTIY
V gene: TRBV27; J gene: TRBJ2-1; CDR3 protein: ASSRASRAYNEQF
V gene: TRBV6-2/TRBV6-3; J gene: TRBJ2-3; CDR3 protein: ASSYFGLSTDTQY
V gene: TRBV6-5; J gene: TRBJ1-1; CDR3 protein: ASSRNRDLDTEAF
V gene: TRBV11-2; J gene: TRBJ2-7; CDR3 protein: ASSALQRANSEQY
V gene: TRBV9; J gene: TRBJ2-7; CDR3 protein: ASSLDVSYEQY
V gene: TRBV11-3; J gene: TRBJ1-1; CDR3 protein: ASSSHRGGGTEAF
V gene: TRBV6-5; J gene: TRBJ1-2; CDR3 protein: ATGVGGSNYGYT
V gene: TRBV4-2; J gene: TRBJ2-2; CDR3 protein: ASSQVFRGQGHTGELF
V gene: TRBV15; J gene: TRBJ2-3; CDR3 protein: ATSVPDHTDTQY
V gene: TRBV18; J gene: TRBJ2-5; CDR3 protein: ASSPRTGETQY
V gene: TRBV7-2; J gene: TRBJ2-7; CDR3 protein: ASSLGILSLEQY
V gene: TRBV7-6; J gene: TRBJ2-1; CDR3 protein: ASSLDSFYNEQF
V gene: TRBV7-8; J gene: TRBJ2-5; CDR3 protein: ASSLERKGQETQY
V gene: TRBV5-1; J gene: TRBJ1-2; CDR3 protein: ASGPGTVNYGYT
V gene: TRBV29-1; J gene: TRBJ1-1; CDR3 protein: SAATGGDTEAF
V gene: TRBV7-9; J gene: TRBJ2-1; CDR3 protein: ASSPLQGGGYNEQF
V gene: TRBV5-6; J gene: TRBJ1-6; CDR3 protein: ASSLGGQGYSPLH
V gene: TRBV27; J gene: TRBJ2-6; CDR3 protein: ASSSSGANVLT
V gene: TRBV13; J gene: TRBJ1-2; CDR3 protein: ASSLGDRANYGYT
V gene: TRBV6-5; J gene: TRBJ1-2; CDR3 protein: ASLLVVPT
V gene: TRBV3-1/TRBV3-2; J gene: TRBJ2-7; CDR3 protein: ASSQVGVYEQY
V gene: TRBV5-4; J gene: TRBJ2-2; CDR3 protein: ASSFRGTGELF
V gene: TRBV5-1; J gene: TRBJ2-7; CDR3 protein: ASSLYGAPYEQY
V gene: TRBV7-3; J gene: TRBJ2-2; CDR3 protein: ASSLTAGYTGELF
V gene: TRBV28; J gene: TRBJ1-3; CDR3 protein: ASSLFRPFSGNTIY
V gene: TRBV5-1; J gene: TRBJ1-5; CDR3 protein: ASSLLPGTGQPQH
V gene: TRBV2; J gene: TRBJ1-1; CDR3 protein: ASSLGLNTEAF